Sequencing of this TCR beta chain was carried out in a study of CXCR3-negative and CXCR3-positive naive CD8 T cells. On the study more broadly: The TRB read total, about 135 million, broke down to about 1.5 +/- 0.3 million reads per library. Whole-study findings and limits: Each naive subset displayed comparably high diversity, whereas memory CD8+ cells displayed much lower diversity. Naive subsets had comparable surface CD5; TCR strength was inferred from TRB CDR3 properties.

CD45RO-CCR7+CD27+CD95- defined naive CD8+ T cells. About this clonotype: Its specificity is not known.

CDR1 is SGHDN, CDR2 FVKESK, per germline. The length of the CDR3 is 17 residues. 5' RACE with UMI labels generated the TRB cDNA libraries. After re-calling the 5' RACE reads, TCRdb lists one entry per CDR3 protein, DNA absent. In total, the table holds 100,000 to 150,000 distinct CDR3 sequences. The gene calls are TRBV14 and TRBJ1-4; as DNA is missing, the TRBD1 call by TCRdb cannot be tested. The sequenced material came from naive CXCR3- CD8+ T cells from blood. Stated subset: CD45RO-CCR7+CD27+CD95- naive CD8+ T cells lacking CXCR3 (TNR3-). The source is a human donor in good health. Some clones in this sample may be carry-over from other donors' samples. This chain's CDR3 is CASSQDPVRGGYEKLFF.